A single sample is the source of the 30 T cell receptor beta chains below, sequenced in a study of STAT5B mutations in CD4+ large granular lymphocyte leukemia. Here immunoSEQ multiplex PCR was the method, and the copy in TCRdb shows in-frame clones only, minus some. The sample records approximately 34,000 clones, about 70% being singletons. The source material was CD4+ T cells from blood buffy coats. The receptor source for this set is a human donor in good health.

The chain uses TRBV11-2 and TRBJ2-7; TRBD1 is a possible D gene (6 bases). This CDR3 spans 14 amino acids. Germline CDR1 SGHAT, CDR2 FQNNGV. V was trimmed by 5 bases and J by 3 bases, leaving 14 bases between them. The CDR3 DNA reads as TGTGCCAGCAGCCCTCTCAGAGGGGGCTACGAGCAGTACTTC. Its translation is CASSPLRGGYEQYF.

The chain is built from TRBV29-1 and TRBJ1-1; D is perhaps TRBD1 (5 bases). The CDR3 consists of 13 residues. Germline loops: CDR1 SQVTM, CDR2 ANQGSEA. Trimming left V 7 bases short and J 3 bases short, with 15 bases between. Here the CDR3 DNA reads TGCAGCGGTGCCCAGTGGGGGGACACTGAAGCTTTCTTT. It specifies CSGAQWGDTEAFF.

The chain carries TRBV6-1 and TRBJ1-2, with TRBD1 as a possible D gene (5 bases). V gave up 4 bases and J gave up 0 bases, with 12 bases separating them. The CDR3 is made up of 15 amino acids. Germline CDR1 and CDR2: MNHNS and SASEGT. The DNA of the CDR3 is TGTGCCAGCAGTGTGGGGGTTTGGACTAACTATGGCTACACCTTC. It yields the protein CASSVGVWTNYGYTF.

The genes are TRBV18 and TRBJ1-4, with D maybe TRBD1 (5 bases). Germline loops: CDR1 KGHSH, CDR2 LQKENI. The V gene lost 3 bases and the J gene lost 2 bases, with 7 bases spanning the gap. The CDR3 runs 14 residues. This CDR3 is CASSPTVTNEKLFF. The CDR3 DNA reads as TGTGCCAGCTCACCGACAGTGACTAATGAAAAACTGTTTTTT.

This clone was detected only once. The V call is TRBV5-1, the J call TRBJ2-5, with 8 bases fitting TRBD1. Germline CDR1 reads SGHRS; CDR2 reads YFSETQ. This CDR3 is 18 amino acids long. V lost 4 bases and J lost 5; bases outside the gene matches: 19. The CDR3 sequence is CASSLGGPLTGVEETQYF. DNA of the CDR3: TGCGCCAGCAGCCTGGGGGGACCCCTGACAGGGGTGGAGGAGACCCAGTACTTC.

The V call is TRBV12-5, the J call TRBJ1-1; D ambiguous. The V end lost 6 bases, the J end lost 1 base, and 3 bases lay between the germline ends. Germline-derived CDR1 and CDR2 are LGHNT and FRNRAP. The CDR3 totals 11 residues. The CDR3 nucleotides are TGTGCTAGTGGGGAGAACACTGAAGCTTTCTTT. This codes for CASGENTEAFF.

The chain links TRBV9 to TRBJ2-2; unclear D gene. V shed 3 bases and J shed 6 bases, with 3 bases lying between them. The V gene's germline CDR1 is SGDLS and CDR2 YYNGEE. CDR3 length equals 11 residues. CDR3 loop: CASSDPGELFF. CDR3 DNA: TGTGCCAGCAGCGATCCCGGGGAGCTGTTTTTT.

The V call is TRBV7-9, the J call TRBJ2-5; TRBD2 agrees at 7 bases. CDR3 length equals 17 residues. Unmatched junction bases numbered 13, after V lost 5 bases and J lost 1 base. Germline V CDR1 and CDR2: SEHNR, FQNEAQ (reference sequence). CDR3 in DNA: TGTGCCAGCAGCCGAGCTCTATTGACTAGCTCCCAAGAGACCCAGTACTTC. Its translation is CASSRALLTSSQETQYF.

The CDR3 DNA sequence: TGTGCCAGCAGACCAGGGAACACCGGGGAGCTGTTTTTT. Protein sequence: CASRPGNTGELFF. The V and J genes are TRBV27 and TRBJ2-2; D gene unclear. Germline-derived CDR1 and CDR2 are MNHEY and SMNVEV (reference sequence). The CDR3 runs 13 residues. V was shortened by 6 bases and J by 1 base, with 6 bases between the two germline ends.

V and J are TRBV6-6 and TRBJ2-3; D is undetermined. Trimming removed 8 bases at V and 1 base at J, with 19 bases between. The CDR3 sequence is 16 residues long. Germline CDR1 is MNHNY and CDR2 is SVGAGI (reference sequence). The CDR3 spells CASQTPLRSGTDTQYF. Here the CDR3 DNA reads TGTGCCAGCCAAACTCCGCTCAGGAGCGGCACAGATACGCAGTATTTT.

Here the CDR3 reads CASSVQGTGELFF. As DNA, the CDR3 is TGTGCCAGTAGCGTACAGGGGACCGGGGAGCTGTTTTTT. V usage is TRBV19 and J usage is TRBJ2-2; 7 nucleotides match TRBD1. The CDR3 spans 13 residues. CDR1 is LNHDA and CDR2 is SQIVND in the germline V gene (reference sequence). Trimming removed 6 bases from V and 5 bases from J; junction bases left unmatched: 3.

This rearrangement joins TRBV11-2 to TRBJ2-3, with 9 bases that match TRBD2. The ends lost 6 bases at V and 6 bases at J; junction bases unmatched: 10. From germline, CDR1 is SGHAT and CDR2 FQNNGV. The length of the CDR3 is 15 residues. The DNA for the CDR3 is TGTGCCAGCAGGACGGGAGTAGCGGGGGCTGATACGCAGTATTTT. It yields the protein CASRTGVAGADTQYF. The whole variable domain, remainder taken from reference TRBV11-2 and TRBJ2-3, is EAGVAQSPRYKIIEKRQSVAFWCNPISGHATLYWYQQILGQGPKLLIQFQNNGVVDDSQLPKDRFSAERLKGVDSTLKIQPAKLEDSAVYLCASRTGVAGADTQYFGPGTRLTVL.

The chain is built from TRBV9 and TRBJ2-7; 14 nucleotides align to TRBD2. From germline, CDR1 is SGDLS and CDR2 YYNGEE. The CDR3 runs 14 residues. The V gene end was trimmed by 6 bases and the J gene end by 8 bases; junction bases not matched to a gene: 7. This chain's CDR3 is CASTWTSGGTQQYF. As DNA, the CDR3 is TGTGCCAGCACCTGGACTAGCGGGGGGACCCAGCAGTACTTC.

A few counts support this clone. The rearrangement links TRBV10-3 to TRBJ2-1; 10 bases agree with TRBD1. CDR1 and CDR2 from the germline V gene are ENHRY and SYGVKD. The J segment lost 8 bases and the V segment lost 4 bases, leaving 5 bases of the junction unmatched. This CDR3 contains 14 residues. CDR3 in amino acids: CAISGDRGRDEQFF. In nucleotides, the CDR3 is TGTGCCATCAGTGGTGACAGGGGGCGAGATGAGCAGTTCTTC.

V and J are TRBV30 and TRBJ1-5; unclear D gene. The CDR3 is 13 amino acids. In germline, CDR1 is GTSNPN, CDR2 SVGIG (reference sequence). The ends were cut back, 0 bases at V and 5 bases at J, with 8 bases in the middle. CDR3: CAWSVLRDQPQHF. CDR3 DNA sequence: TGTGCCTGGAGTGTACTTAGGGATCAGCCCCAGCATTTT.

This clone was observed a handful of times. The chain has TRBV5-6 and TRBJ2-7, with D unresolved. Between the trimmed V and J ends, which lost 4 bases and 3 bases, there was a span of 8 bases. Germline V gene lookup returns CDR1 SGHDT and CDR2 YYEEEE. This CDR3 comprises 12 residues. CDR3 in DNA: TGTGCCAGCAGCGCGAGTAGCTACGAGCAGTACTTC. As protein: CASSASSYEQYF.

J is TRBJ2-3 and V is TRBV5-1; D is uncertain. This CDR3 spans 14 amino acids. The V gene's germline CDR1 is SGHRS and CDR2 YFSETQ. Trimming left V 3 bases short and J 0 bases short, with 8 bases between. CDR3 sequence: CASSSDPSTDTQYF. As DNA, the CDR3 is TGCGCCAGCAGCTCGGACCCTAGCACAGATACGCAGTATTTT.

Only a few counts were recorded for this clone. The chain has TRBV4-2 and TRBJ2-2; no reliable D call. Per the germline V gene, CDR1 is LGHNA and CDR2 is YNFKEQ. The V end was cut by 2 bases, the J end by 8 bases, with 12 bases between. The CDR3 has 14 residues. DNA of the CDR3: TGTGCCAGCAGCCAACAAACGGCGGCGGGGGAGCTGTTTTTT. Translated, it gives CASSQQTAAGELFF.

This clone appeared a single time. The V gene is TRBV5-4, the J gene TRBJ2-7; 7 nucleotides align to TRBD1. The CDR3 spans 13 residues. V lost 4 bases to trimming and J lost 4 bases; unmatched junction nucleotides: 5. Looked up from germline, CDR1 is SGHNT and CDR2 is YYREEE (reference sequence). In DNA form, the CDR3 reads TGTGCCAGCAGCCCAACGACAGGGTACGAGCAGTACTTC. This codes for CASSPTTGYEQYF. Variable domain in full (rest from reference TRBV5-4 and TRBJ2-7): ETGVTQSPTHLIKTRGQQVTLRCSSQSGHNTVSWYQQALGQGPQFIFQYYREEENGRGNFPPRFSGLQFPNYSSELNVNALELDDSALYLCASSPTTGYEQYFGPGTRLTVT.

The chain uses TRBV19 and TRBJ1-5; D gene uncertain. The CDR3 runs 14 residues. Per the germline V gene, CDR1 is LNHDA and CDR2 is SQIVND (reference sequence). With 5 bases removed from V and 3 bases from J, the gap between germline ends came to 11 bases. DNA for the CDR3: TGTGCCAGTAGTTTTAGGCAGTTCAATCAGCCCCAGCATTTT. Translation: CASSFRQFNQPQHF.

This clone was counted a single time. The J gene is TRBJ2-6, the V gene TRBV2; 11 positions match TRBD1. This CDR3 comprises 17 residues. Germline loops: CDR1 SNHLY, CDR2 FYNNEI. The V gene end was trimmed by 2 bases and the J gene end by 3 bases; junction bases not matched to a gene: 3. The CDR3 DNA follows: TGTGCCAGCAGTGAATTGGGACAGGGGGTTGGGGCCAACGTCCTGACTTTC. Translation gives CASSELGQGVGANVLTF. Together with reference TRBV2 and TRBJ2-6, the CDR3 gives the full variable domain: EPEVTQTPSHQVTQMGQEVILRCVPISNHLYFYWYRQILGQKVEFLVSFYNNEISEKSEIFDDQFSVERPDGSNFTLKIRSTKLEDSAMYFCASSELGQGVGANVLTFGAGSRLTVL.

V and J are TRBV30 and TRBJ2-5, with 15 bases lining up with TRBD2. The V segment lost 3 bases and the J segment 2 bases; nucleotides outside the gene matches: 7. Germline loops: CDR1 GTSNPN, CDR2 SVGIG (reference sequence). The CDR3 covers 17 residues. Here the CDR3 reads CAWSGGTSGGPQETQYF. In DNA form, the CDR3 reads TGTGCCTGGAGCGGCGGGACTAGCGGGGGGCCTCAAGAGACCCAGTACTTC.

The chain combines TRBV5-8 with TRBJ1-1; D is undetermined. Germline V lookup: CDR1 SGHTS, CDR2 YDEGEE. The ends were cut back, 0 bases at V and 1 base at J, with 7 bases in the middle. This CDR3 contains 14 residues. The DNA for the CDR3 is TGTGCCAGCAGCTTGGACCCCGGGAACACTGAAGCTTTCTTT. It translates to CASSLDPGNTEAFF.

Remarks on this clone: Compared with germline, one end of the junction differs, possibly owing to a read error. The chain is built from TRBV19 and TRBJ2-7, with D uncertain. Germline CDR1 is LNHDA and CDR2 is SQIVND (reference sequence). CDR3 length equals 12 residues. Here the CDR3 reads CASSLELGEQYF. CDR3 DNA: TGTGCCAGTAGTTTAGAACTCGGCGAGCAGTACTTC.

The chain carries TRBV7-8 and TRBJ2-7; 8 bases are a match to TRBD2. CDR3 length: 15 amino acids. The ends lost 4 bases at V and 0 bases at J; junction bases unmatched: 5. The V gene's germline CDR1 is SGHVS and CDR2 FQNEAQ. CDR3: CASSSQRGRSYEQYF. The CDR3 region has the DNA TGTGCCAGCAGCTCCCAGCGGGGGCGCTCCTACGAGCAGTACTTC. The full variable domain, in which reference TRBV7-8 and TRBJ2-7 provide the parts outside the CDR3, is GAGVSQSPRYKVAKRGQDVALRCDPISGHVSLFWYQQALGQGPEFLTYFQNEAQLDKSGLPSDRFFAERPEGSVSTLKIQRTQQEDSAVYLCASSSQRGRSYEQYFGPGTRLTVT.

This clone has only one observation. At one end, the junction sequence differs from germline, possibly due to a read error. This chain links TRBV6-6 with TRBJ1-1; D is unresolved. The CDR3 sequence is 12 residues long. Germline CDR1 MNHNY, CDR2 SVGAGI (reference sequence). In nucleotides, the CDR3 is TGTGCCAGCGCAGACATGACGGACCGGATCCTCTTT. It is translated as CASADMTDRILF.

This clone was picked up one time. This chain connects TRBV5-5 to TRBJ2-7; D possibly corresponds to TRBD2 (6 bases). The CDR3 extends over 15 amino acids. CDR1 is SGHKS and CDR2 is YYEKEE in the germline V gene (reference sequence). The V end was cut by 0 bases, the J end by 3 bases, with 13 bases between. The CDR3 protein is CASSLGGGENYEQYF. CDR3 sequence (DNA): TGTGCCAGCAGCTTGGGGGGCGGGGAAAACTACGAGCAGTACTTC. The variable domain in full, completed from reference TRBV5-5 and TRBJ2-7, reads DAGVTQSPTHLIKTRGQQVTLRCSPISGHKSVSWYQQVLGQGPQFIFQYYEKEERGRGNFPDRFSARQFPNYSSELNVNALLLGDSALYLCASSLGGGENYEQYFGPGTRLTVT.

The chain joins TRBV4-1 to TRBJ2-2; D is perhaps TRBD2 (5 bases). This CDR3 contains 18 residues. In germline, CDR1 is MGHRA, CDR2 YSYEKL. Deletions cut 2 bases from V and 7 bases from J, with 23 bases between. This CDR3 reads CASSQRTRGPGQGGELFF. CDR3 bases: TGCGCCAGCAGCCAACGCACACGGGGTCCGGGTCAAGGCGGGGAGCTGTTTTTT.

This clone was seen just once. This chain links TRBV19 with TRBJ1-2, with TRBD1 matching over 7 bases. The junction had 4 bases not matched to a gene; V was cut back by 8 bases and J by 1 base. Germline CDR1 LNHDA, CDR2 SQIVND (reference sequence). The CDR3 length is 13 residues. DNA for the CDR3: TGTGCCAGTCGGGACAGACATAACTATGGCTACACCTTC. It translates to CASRDRHNYGYTF.

The sample holds a few counts of this clone. This sequence joins TRBV9 and TRBJ1-4; the D is unclear. Between the trimmed V and J ends, which lost 4 bases and 8 bases, there was a span of 6 bases. In germline, CDR1 is SGDLS, CDR2 YYNGEE. The CDR3 extends over 11 amino acids. CDR3 nucleotides: TGTGCCAGCAGCCTACACGAAAAACTGTTTTTT. This sequence encodes CASSLHEKLFF.